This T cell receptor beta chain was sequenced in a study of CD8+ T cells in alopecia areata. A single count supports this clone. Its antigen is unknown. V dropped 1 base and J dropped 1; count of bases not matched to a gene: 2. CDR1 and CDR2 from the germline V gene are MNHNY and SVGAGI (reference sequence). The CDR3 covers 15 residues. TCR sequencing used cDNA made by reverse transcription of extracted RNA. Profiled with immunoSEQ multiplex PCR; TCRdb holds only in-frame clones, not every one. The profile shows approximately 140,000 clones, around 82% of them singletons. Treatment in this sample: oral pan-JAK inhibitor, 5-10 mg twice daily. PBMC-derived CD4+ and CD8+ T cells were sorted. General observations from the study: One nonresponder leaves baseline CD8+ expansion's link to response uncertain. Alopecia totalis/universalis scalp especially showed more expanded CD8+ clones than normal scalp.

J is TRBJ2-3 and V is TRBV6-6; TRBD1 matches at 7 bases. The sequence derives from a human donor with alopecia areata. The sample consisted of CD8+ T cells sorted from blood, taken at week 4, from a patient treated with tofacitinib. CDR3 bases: TGTGCCAGCAGTTACTTTGGACAGGGCACAGATACGCAGTATTTT. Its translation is CASSYFGQGTDTQYF.